The sequence of this TCR beta chain was determined in a study of blood T cell repertoires in COVID-19. This clone was detected only once. Trimming took 3 bases from V and 4 from J; bases not matched to a gene: 2. This CDR3 spans 13 amino acids. Assay used: immunoSEQ multiplex PCR; TCRdb lists only in-frame clones, some missing. The sample holds fewer than 180,000 clones, roughly 84% seen once. This clonotype was sampled from a man in his 70s with acute or convalescent COVID-19. Sequenced sample: peripheral blood. The rearrangement joins TRBV12-3 or TRBV12-4 to TRBJ2-5, with 7 bases fitting TRBD1. CDR3 amino acids: CASSFRQGETQYF. The CDR3 DNA reads TGTGCCAGCAGTTTCCGACAGGGAGAGACCCAGTACTTC.